This entry features one T cell receptor beta chain sequence. Its antigen is undetermined. This entry belongs to a study of T cell responses to AZD1222 COVID-19 vaccine. Broader study findings: Only six people who got AZD1222 tested seropositive at baseline. Rises in breadth and depth of Spike-specific TCRs came after two AZD1222 doses. Regions 160-218 and 743-854 held dominance among vaccine-associated CD4 TCRs, which spanned spike. As reported, nearly half of all spike-specific TCRs target variant regions that are unmutated.

Using immunoSEQ multiplex PCR, the repertoire was profiled, and TCRdb retains in-frame clones only, with some absent. The table includes around 150,000 clones, 92% detected once. Germline V CDR1 and CDR2: LNHDA, SQIVND (reference sequence). This CDR3 is 14 amino acids long. V shed 3 bases and J shed 1 base, with 9 bases lying between them. The input for sequencing was peripheral blood, taken 28 days after the second AZD1222 dose. V and J are TRBV19 and TRBJ1-1; D is undetermined. This TCR was sampled from an adult who received the AZD1222 COVID-19 vaccine. The CDR3, as DNA: TGTGCCAGTAGTATGGCCAGGTCGAACACTGAAGCTTTCTTT. This sequence encodes CASSMARSNTEAFF.